This T cell receptor beta chain was found in a study of OX40 agonist ivuxolimab in advanced cancers. For the study at large: Over 30% of patients had received prior checkpoint inhibitor therapy. Three patients, one with hepatocellular carcinoma and two with cutaneous melanoma, achieved partial responses. Whole-study results and caveats: Relative to CD4+, CD8+ T cells held more expanded clones on average. The work left the antigen specificity of expanded peripheral T cells undetermined.

TCRdb's copy holds only in-frame clones and misses some; the assay was immunoSEQ multiplex PCR. This sample has about 77,000 clones, with around 82% found just once. This clone has only one observation. Its antigen is unidentified. The V gene lost 1 base and the J gene lost 2 bases, with 12 bases spanning the gap. Germline lookup yields CDR1 SNHLY and CDR2 FYNNEI. The CDR3 runs to 15 residues. Sequenced material: CD4+ or CD8+ T cells sorted from blood, taken in a trial of the OX40 agonist ivuxolimab. The V and J genes are TRBV2 and TRBJ2-7; D is ambiguous. This TCR was sampled from an adult with an advanced solid tumor such as melanoma, head and neck, liver or kidney cancer. The CDR3 DNA reads as TGTGCCAGCAGTGAAGACAGCCTAGGCCCCTACGAGCAGTACTTC. This encodes CASSEDSLGPYEQYF.